The 6 T cell receptor beta chains listed next were all sequenced from one sample in a study of molecular identifiers for immune sequencing clone quantification. TCRdb recomputed calls from the PCR reads with MiXCR, one row per CDR3 protein. The sample includes roughly 24,000 distinct CDR3 sequences, approximately 17% seen only once; the top ten take approximately 1%. Source material: naive CD8+ T cells from blood, with Jurkat cell RNA spiked in. Stated subset: FACS-sorted CD8+CD4-CCR7+CD45RA+ naive T cells. These receptors originate from a human donor in good health. Some libraries in this study had Jurkat cell RNA spiked in.

The V gene is TRBV7-9, the J gene TRBJ2-3, with 9 bases that match TRBD2. Per germline, CDR1 SEHNR and CDR2 FQNEAQ (reference sequence). The CDR3 covers 17 residues. V was clipped by 5 bases and J by 1 base; unmatched bases: 10. CDR3 bases: TGTGCCAGCAGCCGCCCGAGGCCTAGCGGGGGCACAGATACGCAGTATTTT. This gives the protein CASSRPRPSGGTDTQYF.

The table lists this clonotype with many counts. The J gene is TRBJ2-7, the V gene TRBV20-1, with 7 bases aligning to TRBD1. The CDR3 runs 13 residues. Looked up from germline, CDR1 is DFQATT and CDR2 is SNEGSKA (reference sequence). V shed 2 bases, J shed 3 bases, and the junction held 4 bases outside the gene matches. CDR3 DNA sequence: TGCAGTGCTAGAAGACAGGGATTCTACGAGCAGTACTTC. Translation: CSARRQGFYEQYF.

This clonotype was recorded at least ten times. This chain connects TRBV6-2 or TRBV6-3 to TRBJ2-2; 8 bases match TRBD2. The CDR3 has 14 residues. The germline CDR1 and CDR2 sequences are MNHEY and SVGEGT. The junction had 7 bases not matched to a gene; V was cut back by 6 bases and J by 7 bases. CDR3 loop: CASRPGTSVGELFF. Written as DNA, the CDR3 is TGTGCCAGCAGGCCGGGGACTAGTGTCGGGGAGCTGTTTTTT.

This clonotype was seen many times. The chain uses TRBV4-3 and TRBJ1-6; D remains ambiguous. With 0 bases removed from V and 6 bases from J, the gap between germline ends came to 18 bases. The germline V gene has CDR1 LGHNA and CDR2 YSLEER. The CDR3 is 18 amino acids. The CDR3 protein is CASSQEYRALPLNSPLHF. The CDR3 nucleotides read TGCGCCAGCAGCCAAGAATATCGTGCCCTTCCCCTTAATTCACCCCTCCACTTT.

This clonotype was seen ten or more times. The rearrangement joins TRBV10-3 to TRBJ2-2; D gene ambiguous. Looked up from germline, CDR1 is ENHRY and CDR2 is SYGVKD. The CDR3 has 15 residues. V lost 8 bases and J 4 bases, leaving 17 bases between the germline ends. The CDR3 here is CAIGYSKAITGELFF. The CDR3 DNA reads as TGTGCCATCGGATACAGTAAGGCGATCACCGGGGAGCTGTTTTTT.

There are a few counts of this clonotype. The rearrangement links TRBV3-1 to TRBJ2-6; 10 nucleotides line up with TRBD2. Trimming cost V 2 bases and J 2 bases; bases outside gene matches: 12. In germline, CDR1 is LGHDT, CDR2 YNNKEL (reference sequence). This CDR3 spans 20 amino acids. The CDR3: CASSQILTSGEKTGANVLTF. CDR3 in DNA: TGTGCCAGCAGCCAAATACTAACTAGCGGGGAGAAAACTGGGGCCAACGTCCTGACTTTC. The whole variable domain, filled in from reference TRBV3-1 and TRBJ2-6, reads DTAVSQTPKYLVTQMGNDKSIKCEQNLGHDTMYWYKQDSKKFLKIMFSYNNKELIINETVPNRFSPKSPDKAHLNLHINSLELGDSAVYFCASSQILTSGEKTGANVLTFGAGSRLTVL.